A single sample gave rise to the 19 T cell receptor beta chains below, sequenced in a study. TCRdb independently ran MiXCR on the 5' RACE reads; one entry per CDR3 protein. The sample has approximately 50,000 distinct CDR3 sequences; less than 25% are singletons. Cells sorted as Tregs were CD4+, CD25+ and CD127-/low. The material sequenced was tumor-infiltrating Tregs sorted from the breast tumor. The source is a female donor with breast cancer.

The J gene is TRBJ2-6, the V gene TRBV3-1; unclear D gene. The CDR3 extends over 16 amino acids. Germline CDR1 reads LGHDT; CDR2 reads YNNKEL (reference sequence). V dropped 1 base and J dropped 1 base, with 8 bases sitting between them. CDR3 in amino acids: CASSQGYGSGANVLTF. The CDR3 bases are TGTGCCAGCAGCCAAGGATACGGATCTGGGGCCAACGTCCTGACTTTC.

This clonotype was counted many times. The chain joins TRBV5-1 to TRBJ2-5, with TRBD1 matching 12 bases. V shed 4 bases, J shed 5 bases, and the junction held 3 bases outside the gene matches. This CDR3 spans 14 amino acids. Germline V lookup: CDR1 SGHRS, CDR2 YFSETQ. The CDR3 DNA is TGCGCCAGCAGCCCGGGGACAGGGGGCGAGACCCAGTACTTC. As protein: CASSPGTGGETQYF.

A few counts support this clonotype. The chain is built from TRBV11-2 and TRBJ2-7; 8 nucleotides line up with TRBD2. Trimming cost V 5 bases and J 1 base; bases outside gene matches: 10. This CDR3 comprises 16 residues. The germline V gene has CDR1 SGHAT and CDR2 FQNNGV. DNA of the CDR3: TGTGCCAGCAGCCCCGAGCGGGGGTGGTCGTCCTACGAGCAGTACTTC. Translation: CASSPERGWSSYEQYF.

This clonotype has only a few counts. CDR3 DNA: TGTGCCAGCAGCTTATCAGGATTGAATTACACTGAAGCTTTCTTT. It specifies CASSLSGLNYTEAFF. The chain recombines TRBV7-9 with TRBJ1-1, with D unclear. Germline CDR1 is SEHNR and CDR2 is FQNEAQ (reference sequence). The CDR3 contains 15 residues. Between the trimmed V and J ends, which lost 2 bases and 3 bases, there was a span of 13 bases.

The chain recombines TRBV28 with TRBJ2-6; D gene unclear. Germline-derived CDR1 and CDR2 are MDHEN and SYDVKM. The CDR3 totals 14 residues. V was trimmed by 5 bases and J by 2 bases, leaving 7 bases between them. This CDR3 reads CASSPAAGANVLTF. CDR3 bases: TGTGCCAGCAGTCCAGCTGCTGGGGCCAACGTCCTGACTTTC.

This clonotype was recorded at least ten times. V and J are TRBV20-1 and TRBJ2-5; 8 nucleotides line up with TRBD1. CDR1 and CDR2 (germline): DFQATT, SNEGSKA (reference sequence). The CDR3 is 14 residues long. Trimming at V came to 0 bases and at J to 5 bases, leaving 5 bases not matched to a gene. The CDR3 loop reads CSARDAQGDETQYF. For the CDR3, the DNA is TGCAGTGCTAGAGATGCACAGGGGGACGAGACCCAGTACTTC.

A remark on this clonotype: Just one base apart from a much larger clone, this may be a read error. The genes are TRBV4-1 and TRBJ1-5, with a weak D call TRBD1 (6 bases). Germline CDR1 MGHRA, CDR2 YSYEKL. The CDR3 is 15 residues long. The V and J ends lost 6 bases and 4 bases respectively, with 16 bases between them. The CDR3 here is CASRWVGQRNQPQHF. In DNA form, the CDR3 reads TGCGCCAGCAGATGGGTCGGACAGCGGAATCAGCCCCAGCATTTT.

As to this clonotype: Germline is not matched at one junction end, which may reflect a read error. The chain combines TRBV7-2 with TRBJ2-3; 10 positions agree with TRBD2. The CDR3 covers 14 residues. From germline, CDR1 is SGHTA and CDR2 FQGNSA. CDR3 loop: CAGRPSGGADTQYF. Written as DNA, the CDR3 is TGTGCCGGCAGGCCAAGCGGGGGGGCAGATACGCAGTATTTT.

There are a few counts of this clonotype. This chain links TRBV6-5 with TRBJ1-6, with 12 nucleotides matching TRBD1. Germline assignment: CDR1 MNHEY and CDR2 SVGAGI. This CDR3 comprises 16 residues. Trimming removed 8 bases from V and 8 bases from J; junction bases left unmatched: 10. CDR3 sequence: CASRSLGTGGDSPLHF. For the CDR3, the DNA is TGTGCCAGCCGGAGTCTTGGGACAGGGGGCGATTCACCCCTCCACTTT.

This chain joins TRBV28 and TRBJ1-5; 7 bases match TRBD1. V was pared by 5 bases and J by 7 bases, with 8 bases of the junction left unmatched. CDR1 is MDHEN and CDR2 is SYDVKM in the germline V gene. This CDR3 has 14 amino acids. Here the CDR3 DNA reads TGTGCCAGCAGTCTGACAGGGAGAGGCCAGCCCCAGCATTTT. This sequence encodes CASSLTGRGQPQHF. The full variable domain, completed using reference TRBV28 and TRBJ1-5, is DVKVTQSSRYLVKRTGEKVFLECVQDMDHENMFWYRQDPGLGLRLIYFSYDVKMKEKGDIPEGYSVSREKKERFSLILESASTNQTSMYLCASSLTGRGQPQHFGDGTRLSIL.

The chain is built from TRBV20-1 and TRBJ2-7, with TRBD2 matching over 7 bases. The CDR3 runs to 15 residues. The ends lost 6 bases at V and 0 bases at J; junction bases unmatched: 11. CDR1 DFQATT and CDR2 SNEGSKA come from the germline V gene (reference sequence). The CDR3, as DNA: TGCAGTGCCCCTGGGGGAGGGTCGATCTCCTACGAGCAGTACTTC. It codes for CSAPGGGSISYEQYF.

In this sample, this clonotype turned up many times. V and J are TRBV12-2 and TRBJ2-7; no DNA check was done on the table's D call, TRBD2. TRBV12-2 constitutes a pseudogene. The CDR3 runs to 14 residues. CDR3 sequence reads: CASRLGLANYEQYF. CDR3 bases: TGTGCAAGTCGCCTGGGACTAGCTAACTACGAGCAGTACTTC.

This clonotype appeared a few times. J is TRBJ1-1 and V is TRBV7-9; 7 nucleotides align to TRBD1. CDR3 length: 12 residues. Germline V lookup: CDR1 SEHNR, CDR2 FQNEAQ (reference sequence). V lost 7 bases to trimming and J lost 8 bases; unmatched junction nucleotides: 7. The CDR3 sequence is CASNPGTEEAFF. In DNA form, the CDR3 reads TGTGCCAGCAACCCCGGGACAGAGGAAGCTTTCTTT.

The V gene is TRBV7-9, the J gene TRBJ1-2; D unresolved. The CDR3 sequence is 13 residues long. Between the trimmed V and J ends, which lost 5 bases and 2 bases, there was a span of 9 bases. CDR1 and CDR2 (germline): SEHNR, FQNEAQ (reference sequence). The CDR3 spells CASSRDPNYGYTF. CDR3 nucleotide sequence: TGTGCCAGCAGCCGGGATCCCAACTATGGCTACACCTTC.

The chain is built from TRBV7-2 and TRBJ2-4, with D perhaps matching TRBD1 or TRBD2 (5 bases each). The ends were cut back, 5 bases at V and 9 bases at J, with 14 bases in the middle. The CDR3 spans 13 residues. Germline V gives CDR1 SGHTA, CDR2 FQGNSA. For the CDR3, the DNA is TGTGCCAGCAGCCTGGATAGAGGGGTCATTCAGTACTTC. This encodes CASSLDRGVIQYF. Drawing the rest from reference TRBV7-2 and TRBJ2-4, the complete variable domain is GAGVSQSPSNKVTEKGKDVELRCDPISGHTALYWYRQSLGQGLEFLIYFQGNSAPDKSGLPSDRFSAERTGGSVSTLTIQRTQQEDSAVYLCASSLDRGVIQYFGAGTRLSVL.

Comment on this clonotype: This clone may be a read error of a much larger clone one base away. CDR3 sequence reads: CRAEGQYTEAFF. The CDR3 DNA reads as TGCAGGGCTGAGGGACAGTACACTGAAGCTTTCTTT. The V and J genes are TRBV20-1 and TRBJ1-1; the match to TRBD1 covers 7 bases. The CDR3 has 12 amino acids. Germline CDR1 is DFQATT and CDR2 is SNEGSKA (reference sequence).

The rearrangement links TRBV7-2 to TRBJ2-1; D is unclear. The CDR3 sequence is 15 residues long. The ends were cut back, 5 bases at V and 7 bases at J, with 18 bases in the middle. CDR1 and CDR2 (germline): SGHTA, FQGNSA. CDR3 sequence (DNA): TGTGCCAGCAGCCCATCGTCCTCGTCGGGTAATGAGCAGTTCTTC. It encodes CASSPSSSSGNEQFF.

This clonotype showed up many times. The chain is built from TRBV5-1 and TRBJ2-3; TRBD2 is a possible D gene (5 bases). Per the germline V gene, CDR1 is SGHRS and CDR2 is YFSETQ. V was cut by 2 bases and J by 2 bases, with 12 bases left in between. The length of the CDR3 is 15 residues. CDR3 sequence: CASSFRGLLTDTQYF. The CDR3 coding sequence is TGCGCCAGCAGCTTCCGTGGACTCCTCACAGATACGCAGTATTTT.

Concerning this clonotype itself: The junction shows a germline mismatch at one end, possibly a read error. The chain carries TRBV28 and TRBJ1-1; D remains ambiguous. This CDR3 spans 11 amino acids. Looked up from germline, CDR1 is MDHEN and CDR2 is SYDVKM. Written as DNA, the CDR3 is TGTGCCAGCAGACTAAACACCGAAGCTTTCTTT. This sequence encodes CASRLNTEAFF.